This T cell receptor (beta chain) was observed in a study of T cell clonotyping in hematopoietic cell transplantation. The J segment lost 4 bases and the V segment lost 4 bases, leaving 8 bases of the junction unmatched. Germline CDR1 reads SGHRS; CDR2 reads YFSETQ. The CDR3 is 15 residues long. Recipients were bled about 28 days pretransplant and at posttransplant days 30, 100, 180. This clone was recorded once. The method was immunoSEQ multiplex PCR; TCRdb's version includes in-frame clones alone and lacks a portion of them. The table has about 8,700 clones, 97% seen once; the top ten hold roughly 2.2%.

The sequencing here drew on peripheral blood mononuclear cells, taken 100 days after allogeneic stem cell transplant. The chain employs TRBV5-1 and TRBJ1-2; 9 nucleotides match TRBD1. The TCR sequence derives from a male patient aged 55 to 70 who had an allogeneic stem cell transplant from a related donor, so the T cells may come from the graft donor. Some clones in this sample may be carry-over from other donors' samples. CDR3 coding DNA: TGCGCCAGCAGCCGTTCTGGGGACAGGGTCTATGGCTACACCTTC. Translation: CASSRSGDRVYGYTF.